This T cell receptor (beta chain) stems from a study of blood T cell repertoires in COVID-19. Study-level background: From T cells, B-cell-depleted T cells, or PBMCs came the material, which was cDNA or gDNA.

Sequenced by immunoSEQ multiplex PCR; TCRdb stores in-frame clones only, minus some. This table has about 250,000 clones, more than 75% appearing once. With respect to this clone: Distinct nucleotide sequences in the sample also encode this CDR3.

Germline V gene lookup returns CDR1 DFQATT and CDR2 SNEGSKA (reference sequence). V was trimmed by 0 bases and J by 5 bases, leaving 4 bases between them. This CDR3 is 11 amino acids long. Ages ranged from about 18 to 89 years, with residence in 24 US areas. This clonotype was obtained from a man aged 35-49 years who had recovered from COVID-19. The sample comprised PBMCs or T cells enriched from blood (not recorded which). This chain connects TRBV20-1 to TRBJ2-5; D ambiguous. DNA for the CDR3: TGCAGTGCTAGAGACCGGGAGACCCAGTACTTC. Its translation: CSARDRETQYF.